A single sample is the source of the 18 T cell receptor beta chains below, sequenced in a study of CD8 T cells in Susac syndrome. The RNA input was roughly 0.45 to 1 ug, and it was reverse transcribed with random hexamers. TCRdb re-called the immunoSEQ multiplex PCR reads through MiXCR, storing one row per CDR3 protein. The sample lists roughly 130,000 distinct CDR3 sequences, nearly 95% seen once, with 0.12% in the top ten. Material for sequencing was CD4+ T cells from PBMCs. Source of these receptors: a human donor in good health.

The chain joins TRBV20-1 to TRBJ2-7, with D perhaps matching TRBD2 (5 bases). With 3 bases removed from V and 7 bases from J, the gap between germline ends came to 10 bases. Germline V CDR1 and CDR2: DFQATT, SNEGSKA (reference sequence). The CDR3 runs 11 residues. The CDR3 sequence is CSASATGEQYF. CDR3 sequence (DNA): TGCAGTGCTAGTGCCACGGGAGAGCAGTACTTC.

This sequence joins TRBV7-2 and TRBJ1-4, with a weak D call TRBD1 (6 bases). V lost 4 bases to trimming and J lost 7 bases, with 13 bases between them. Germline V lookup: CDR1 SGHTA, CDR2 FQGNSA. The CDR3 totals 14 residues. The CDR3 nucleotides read TGTGCCAGCAGCTCTGGACAGAAGGTTGAAAAACTGTTTTTT. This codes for CASSSGQKVEKLFF.

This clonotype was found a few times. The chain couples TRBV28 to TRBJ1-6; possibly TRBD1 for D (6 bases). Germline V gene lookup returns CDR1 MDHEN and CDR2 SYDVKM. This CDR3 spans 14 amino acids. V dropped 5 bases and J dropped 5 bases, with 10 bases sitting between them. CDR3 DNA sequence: TGTGCCAGCAGTCCCGGACAGAATAATTCACCCCTCCACTTT. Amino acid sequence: CASSPGQNNSPLHF. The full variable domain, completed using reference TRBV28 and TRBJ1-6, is DVKVTQSSRYLVKRTGEKVFLECVQDMDHENMFWYRQDPGLGLRLIYFSYDVKMKEKGDIPEGYSVSREKKERFSLILESASTNQTSMYLCASSPGQNNSPLHFGNGTRLTVT.

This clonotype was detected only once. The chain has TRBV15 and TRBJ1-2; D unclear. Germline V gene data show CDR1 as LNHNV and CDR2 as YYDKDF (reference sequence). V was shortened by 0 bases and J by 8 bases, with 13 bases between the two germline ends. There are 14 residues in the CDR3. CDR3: CATSRDLPIEGYTF. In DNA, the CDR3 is TGTGCCACCAGCAGAGATTTACCGATTGAAGGCTACACCTTC.

CDR3 nucleotide sequence: TGCGCCAGCAGCGTGCCCGGGACTAGACCCTACGAGCAGTACTTC. Its translation is CASSVPGTRPYEQYF. The V call is TRBV5-1, the J call TRBJ2-7, with 8 bases that match TRBD2. V was clipped by 4 bases and J by 2 bases; unmatched bases: 8. The CDR3 is made up of 15 amino acids. CDR1 and CDR2 from the germline V gene are SGHRS and YFSETQ.

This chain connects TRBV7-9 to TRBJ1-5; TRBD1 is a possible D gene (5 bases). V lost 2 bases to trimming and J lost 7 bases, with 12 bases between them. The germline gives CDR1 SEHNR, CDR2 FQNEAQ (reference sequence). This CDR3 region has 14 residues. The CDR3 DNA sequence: TGTGCCAGCAGCTTACGGGACGTAGACCAGCCCCAGCATTTT. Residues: CASSLRDVDQPQHF. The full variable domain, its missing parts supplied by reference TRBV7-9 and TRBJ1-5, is DTGVSQNPRHKITKRGQNVTFRCDPISEHNRLYWYRQTLGQGPEFLTYFQNEAQLEKSRLLSDRFSAERPKGSFSTLEIQRTEQGDSAMYLCASSLRDVDQPQHFGDGTRLSIL.

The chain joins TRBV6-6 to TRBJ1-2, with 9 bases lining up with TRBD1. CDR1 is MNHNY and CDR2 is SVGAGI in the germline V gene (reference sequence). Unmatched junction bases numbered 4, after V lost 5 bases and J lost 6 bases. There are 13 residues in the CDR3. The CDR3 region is CASSGQGFNGYTF. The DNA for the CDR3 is TGTGCCAGCAGTGGACAGGGGTTTAATGGCTACACCTTC.

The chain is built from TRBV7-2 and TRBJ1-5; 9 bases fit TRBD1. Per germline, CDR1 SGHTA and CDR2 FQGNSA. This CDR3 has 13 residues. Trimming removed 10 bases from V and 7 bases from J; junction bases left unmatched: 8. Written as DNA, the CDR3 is TGTGCCACCTCGGGGGACAGGGACCAGCCCCAGCATTTT. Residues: CATSGDRDQPQHF.

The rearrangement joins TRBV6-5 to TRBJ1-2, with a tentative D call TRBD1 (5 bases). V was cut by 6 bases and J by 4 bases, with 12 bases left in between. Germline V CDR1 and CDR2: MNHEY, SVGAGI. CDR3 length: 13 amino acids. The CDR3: CASSRDGVYGYTF. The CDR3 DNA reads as TGTGCCAGCAGCCGGGACGGCGTCTATGGCTACACCTTC.

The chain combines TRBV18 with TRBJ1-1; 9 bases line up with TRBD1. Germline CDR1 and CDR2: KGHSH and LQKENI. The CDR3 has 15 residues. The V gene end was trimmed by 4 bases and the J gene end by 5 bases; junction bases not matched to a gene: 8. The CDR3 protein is CASSRQGQGRTEAFF. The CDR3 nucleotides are TGTGCCAGCTCACGACAGGGACAGGGAAGGACTGAAGCTTTCTTT.

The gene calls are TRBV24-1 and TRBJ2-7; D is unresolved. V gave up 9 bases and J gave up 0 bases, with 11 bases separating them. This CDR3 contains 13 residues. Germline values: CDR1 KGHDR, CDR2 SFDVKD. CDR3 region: CATSGGSSYEQYF. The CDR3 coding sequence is TGTGCCACCTCGGGCGGATCCTCCTACGAGCAGTACTTC.

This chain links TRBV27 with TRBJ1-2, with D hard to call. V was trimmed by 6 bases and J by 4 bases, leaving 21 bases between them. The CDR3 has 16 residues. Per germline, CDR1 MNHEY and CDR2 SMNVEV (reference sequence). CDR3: CASSLHGRPFGYGYTF. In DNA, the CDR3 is TGTGCCAGCAGCCTTCACGGGAGACCGTTCGGCTATGGCTACACCTTC.

The CDR3 protein is CASSLAAGRAYEQYF. DNA of the CDR3: TGCGCCAGCAGCTTGGCCGCGGGGAGGGCCTACGAGCAGTACTTC. This sequence joins TRBV5-1 and TRBJ2-7, with 7 bases matching TRBD2. In germline, CDR1 is SGHRS, CDR2 YFSETQ. The CDR3 is made up of 15 amino acids. V trimming: 0 bases; J trimming: 2 bases; junction bases outside the gene matches: 5.

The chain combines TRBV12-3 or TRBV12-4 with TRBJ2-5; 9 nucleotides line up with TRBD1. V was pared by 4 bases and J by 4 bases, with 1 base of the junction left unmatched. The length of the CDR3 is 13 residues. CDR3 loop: CASSSDRGETQYF. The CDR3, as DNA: TGTGCCAGCAGTTCGGACAGGGGAGAGACCCAGTACTTC.

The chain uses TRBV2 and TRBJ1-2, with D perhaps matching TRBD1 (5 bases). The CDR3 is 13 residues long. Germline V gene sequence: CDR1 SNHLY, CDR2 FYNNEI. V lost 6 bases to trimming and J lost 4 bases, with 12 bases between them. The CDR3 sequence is CASSPRDLYGYTF. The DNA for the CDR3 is TGTGCCAGCAGCCCCAGGGATCTCTATGGCTACACCTTC. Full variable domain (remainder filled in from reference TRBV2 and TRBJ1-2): EPEVTQTPSHQVTQMGQEVILRCVPISNHLYFYWYRQILGQKVEFLVSFYNNEISEKSEIFDDQFSVERPDGSNFTLKIRSTKLEDSAMYFCASSPRDLYGYTFGSGTRLTVV.

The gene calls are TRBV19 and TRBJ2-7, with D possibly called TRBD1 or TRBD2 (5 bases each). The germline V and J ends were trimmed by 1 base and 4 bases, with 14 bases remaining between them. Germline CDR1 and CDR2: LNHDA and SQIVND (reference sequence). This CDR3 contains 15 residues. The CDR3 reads CASSIGAGTLYEQYF. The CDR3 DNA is TGTGCCAGTAGTATAGGAGCAGGGACCTTGTACGAGCAGTACTTC.

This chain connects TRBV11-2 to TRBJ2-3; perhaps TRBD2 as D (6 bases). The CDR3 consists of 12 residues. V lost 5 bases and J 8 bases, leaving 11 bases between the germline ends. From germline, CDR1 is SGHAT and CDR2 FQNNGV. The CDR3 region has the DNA TGTGCCAGCAGCCGCTACGGGGGTACGCAGTATTTT. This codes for CASSRYGGTQYF. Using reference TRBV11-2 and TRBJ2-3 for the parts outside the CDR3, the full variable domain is EAGVAQSPRYKIIEKRQSVAFWCNPISGHATLYWYQQILGQGPKLLIQFQNNGVVDDSQLPKDRFSAERLKGVDSTLKIQPAKLEDSAVYLCASSRYGGTQYFGPGTRLTVL.

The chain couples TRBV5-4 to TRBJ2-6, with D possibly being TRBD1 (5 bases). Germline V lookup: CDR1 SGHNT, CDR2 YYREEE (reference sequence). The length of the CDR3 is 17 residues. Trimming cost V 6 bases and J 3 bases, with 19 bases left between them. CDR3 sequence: CASKPAGIWVGANVLTF. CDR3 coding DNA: TGTGCCAGCAAACCGGCAGGGATTTGGGTTGGGGCCAACGTCCTGACTTTC.